This T cell receptor (beta chain) comes out of a study of T-cell reconstitution after alpha-beta-depleted transplantation in children. Study-wide points: By one year post-transplant, T-cell counts and diversity largely arose from T cells that were newly produced. Surviving recipient T cells and thymic progenitors underlay high day-60 TCRbeta diversity in some patients. Alpha-beta T cells present about two months after transplant were reported to originate from several hundred expanded graft clones.

Trimming at V came to 4 bases and at J to 6 bases, leaving 6 bases not matched to a gene. The CDR3 is 14 amino acids. CDR1 is SGHRS and CDR2 is YFSETQ in the germline V gene. Unique molecular identifiers featured in how the TCRbeta library was prepared. Each CDR3 protein is one row after TCRdb ran MiXCR on the PCR reads. Of a few hundred thousand distinct CDR3 sequences in the sample, 27% were seen once. This clonotype was seen a handful of times. As yet, its antigen is unknown. This material consisted of PBMCs, taken before TCRalphabeta/CD19-depleted stem cell transplant. The chain recombines TRBV5-1 with TRBJ2-2; 7 bases are a match to TRBD2. The TCR originated in a boy under three years old with Wiskott-Aldrich syndrome, due to receive a stem cell transplant. The CDR3 region has the DNA TGCGCCAGCAGCCTTGCAGGGAGGGCCGGGGAGCTGTTTTTT. This gives the protein CASSLAGRAGELFF.